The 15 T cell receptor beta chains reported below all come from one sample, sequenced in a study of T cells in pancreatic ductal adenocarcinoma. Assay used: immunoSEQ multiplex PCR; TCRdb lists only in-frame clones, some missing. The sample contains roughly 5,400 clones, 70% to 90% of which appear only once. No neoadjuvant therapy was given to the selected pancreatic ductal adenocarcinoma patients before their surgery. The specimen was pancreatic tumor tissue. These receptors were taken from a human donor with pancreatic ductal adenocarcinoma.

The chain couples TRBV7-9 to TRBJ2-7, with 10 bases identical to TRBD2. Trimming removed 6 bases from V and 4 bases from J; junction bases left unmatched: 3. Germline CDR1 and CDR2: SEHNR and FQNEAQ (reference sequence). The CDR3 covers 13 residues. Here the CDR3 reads CASREGLAYEQYF. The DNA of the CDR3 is TGTGCCAGCAGAGAGGGACTAGCGTACGAGCAGTACTTC.

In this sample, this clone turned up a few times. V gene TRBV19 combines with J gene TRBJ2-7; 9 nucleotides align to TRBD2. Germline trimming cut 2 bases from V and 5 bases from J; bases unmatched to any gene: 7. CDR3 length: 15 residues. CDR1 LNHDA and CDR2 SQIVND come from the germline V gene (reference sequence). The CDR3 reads CASSISSGRFHEQYF. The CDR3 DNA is TGTGCCAGTAGTATAAGCAGCGGGAGGTTCCACGAGCAGTACTTC.

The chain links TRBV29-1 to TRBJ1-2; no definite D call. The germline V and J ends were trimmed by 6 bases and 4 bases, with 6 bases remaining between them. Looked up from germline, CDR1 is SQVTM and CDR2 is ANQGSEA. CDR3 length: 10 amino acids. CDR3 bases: TGCAGCGTGACACCCTATGGCTACACCTTC. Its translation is CSVTPYGYTF.

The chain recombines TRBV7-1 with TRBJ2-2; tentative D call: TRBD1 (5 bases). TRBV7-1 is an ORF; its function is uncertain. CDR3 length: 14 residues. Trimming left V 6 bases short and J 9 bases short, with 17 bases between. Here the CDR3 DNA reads TGTGCCAGCAGTTTCGACAGCCTTTTGAGGGAGCTGTTTTTT. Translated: CASSFDSLLRELFF.

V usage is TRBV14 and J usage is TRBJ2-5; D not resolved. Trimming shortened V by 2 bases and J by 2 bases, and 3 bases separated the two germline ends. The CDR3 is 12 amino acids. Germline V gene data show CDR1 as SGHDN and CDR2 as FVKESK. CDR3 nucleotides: TGTGCCAGCAGCCAACTTCAAGAGACCCAGTACTTC. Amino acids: CASSQLQETQYF.

The CDR3 spells CSAMGLNEQFF. The CDR3 DNA reads TGCAGTGCTATGGGACTAAATGAGCAGTTCTTC. V is TRBV20-1 and J is TRBJ2-1; 7 bases map to TRBD2. The junction had 1 base not matched to a gene; V was cut back by 4 bases and J by 7 bases. The CDR3 loop spans 11 amino acids. CDR1 and CDR2 from the germline V gene are DFQATT and SNEGSKA (reference sequence).

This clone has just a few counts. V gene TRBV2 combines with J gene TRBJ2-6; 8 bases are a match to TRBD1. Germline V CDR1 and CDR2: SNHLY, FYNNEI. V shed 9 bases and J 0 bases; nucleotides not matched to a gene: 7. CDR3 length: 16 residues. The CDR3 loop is CARQTGESSGANVLTF. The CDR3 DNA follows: TGTGCCAGACAGACAGGGGAGAGCTCTGGGGCCAACGTCCTGACTTTC.

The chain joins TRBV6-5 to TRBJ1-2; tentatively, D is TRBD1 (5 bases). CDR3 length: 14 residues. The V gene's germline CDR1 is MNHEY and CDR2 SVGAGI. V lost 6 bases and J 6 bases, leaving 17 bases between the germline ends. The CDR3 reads CASRSLDMMDGYTF. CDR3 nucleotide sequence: TGTGCCAGCAGGTCCTTGGACATGATGGATGGCTACACCTTC.

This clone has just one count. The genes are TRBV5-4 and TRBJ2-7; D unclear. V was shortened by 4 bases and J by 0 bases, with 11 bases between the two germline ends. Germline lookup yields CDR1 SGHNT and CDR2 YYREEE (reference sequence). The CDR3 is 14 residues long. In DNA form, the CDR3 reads TGTGCCAGCAGCCCCGACTTGATCTCCTACGAGCAGTACTTC. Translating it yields CASSPDLISYEQYF. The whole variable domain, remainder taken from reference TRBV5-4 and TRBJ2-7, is ETGVTQSPTHLIKTRGQQVTLRCSSQSGHNTVSWYQQALGQGPQFIFQYYREEENGRGNFPPRFSGLQFPNYSSELNVNALELDDSALYLCASSPDLISYEQYFGPGTRLTVT.

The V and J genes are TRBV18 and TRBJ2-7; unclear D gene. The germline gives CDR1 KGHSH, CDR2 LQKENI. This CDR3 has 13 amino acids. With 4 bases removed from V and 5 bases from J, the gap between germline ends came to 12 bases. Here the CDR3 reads CASSREVGNEQYF. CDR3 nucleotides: TGTGCCAGCTCACGGGAAGTAGGGAACGAGCAGTACTTC.

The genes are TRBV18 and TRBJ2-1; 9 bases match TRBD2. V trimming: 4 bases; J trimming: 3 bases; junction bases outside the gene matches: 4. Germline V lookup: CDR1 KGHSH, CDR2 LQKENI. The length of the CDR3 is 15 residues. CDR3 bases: TGTGCCAGCTCACAGACTAGCGGAATCTACAATGAGCAGTTCTTC. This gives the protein CASSQTSGIYNEQFF. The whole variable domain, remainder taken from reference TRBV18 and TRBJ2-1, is NAGVMQNPRHLVRRRGQEARLRCSPMKGHSHVYWYRQLPEEGLKFMVYLQKENIIDESGMPKERFSAEFPKEGPSILRIQQVVRGDSAAYFCASSQTSGIYNEQFFGPGTRLTVL.

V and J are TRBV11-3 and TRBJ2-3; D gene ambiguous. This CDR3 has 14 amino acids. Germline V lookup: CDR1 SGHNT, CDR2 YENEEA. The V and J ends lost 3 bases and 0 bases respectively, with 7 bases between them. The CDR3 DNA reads TGTGCCAGCAGCTTTGGTTCTAGCACAGATACGCAGTATTTT. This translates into CASSFGSSTDTQYF.

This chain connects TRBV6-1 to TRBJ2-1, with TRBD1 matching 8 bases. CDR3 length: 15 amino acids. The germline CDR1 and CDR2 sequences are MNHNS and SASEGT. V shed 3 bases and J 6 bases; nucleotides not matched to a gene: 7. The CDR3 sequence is CASSERWDRSNEQFF. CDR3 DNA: TGTGCCAGCAGTGAGAGGTGGGACAGGAGCAATGAGCAGTTCTTC.

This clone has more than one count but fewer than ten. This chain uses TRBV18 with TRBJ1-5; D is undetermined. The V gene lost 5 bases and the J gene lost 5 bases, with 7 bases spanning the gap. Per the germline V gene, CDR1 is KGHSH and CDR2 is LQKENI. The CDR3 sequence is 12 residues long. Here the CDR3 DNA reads TGTGCCAGCTCAGAGAACGATCAGCCCCAGCATTTT. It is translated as CASSENDQPQHF.

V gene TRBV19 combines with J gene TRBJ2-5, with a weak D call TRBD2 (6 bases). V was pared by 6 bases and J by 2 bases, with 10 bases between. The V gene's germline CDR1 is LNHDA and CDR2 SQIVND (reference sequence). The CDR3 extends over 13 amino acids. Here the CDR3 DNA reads TGTGCCAGTAGCAAGAGCGGGCAAGAGACCCAGTACTTC. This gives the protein CASSKSGQETQYF. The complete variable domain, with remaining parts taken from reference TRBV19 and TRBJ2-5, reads DGGITQSPKYLFRKEGQNVTLSCEQNLNHDAMYWYRQDPGQGLRLIYYSQIVNDFQKGDIAEGYSVSREKKESFPLTVTSAQKNPTAFYLCASSKSGQETQYFGPGTRLLVL.